The 14 T cell receptor beta chains given below trace back to one sample, sequenced in a study of T cell changes during pregnancy in multiple sclerosis (dated by TCRdb to between 2017 and 2020). Receptor amplification or capture employed the immunoSEQ multiplex PCR assay. Sourced from immuneACCESS, this table was stored by TCRdb with only in-frame sequences that have V and J called. A share of the clones is absent; for the studies checked, an unresolved V gene accounts for under half, and the remainder has no known explanation. This sample is represented by about 57,000 clones; 75% to 95% of them were singletons. The biggest ten clones account for 3% to 4% of the sample. Sequencing used peripheral blood, obtained after pregnancy. The origin of the receptors is a female donor in good health, enrolled as a control in a pregnancy study.

The chain links TRBV7-2 to TRBJ2-1, with D maybe TRBD2 (5 bases). From germline, CDR1 is SGHTA and CDR2 FQGNSA. The CDR3 loop spans 15 amino acids. V was pared by 5 bases and J by 6 bases, with 17 bases between. This chain's CDR3 is CASSPQSARGNEQFF. The CDR3 region has the DNA TGTGCCAGCAGCCCCCAGTCGGCCCGGGGCAATGAGCAGTTCTTC.

This chain joins TRBV2 and TRBJ2-5, with D unclear. CDR1 and CDR2 from the germline V gene are SNHLY and FYNNEI. Trimming cost V 7 bases and J 0 bases, with 15 bases left between them. The CDR3 covers 15 residues. CDR3 in amino acids: CASTTGTAYQETQYF. Here the CDR3 DNA reads TGTGCCAGCACTACGGGTACCGCTTACCAAGAGACCCAGTACTTC.

The chain carries TRBV28 and TRBJ1-5, with D possibly being TRBD1 (6 bases). CDR1 is MDHEN and CDR2 is SYDVKM in the germline V gene. The CDR3 is 16 residues long. V dropped 6 bases and J dropped 5 bases, with 20 bases sitting between them. CDR3 bases: TGTGCCAGCAGCTTTATTCGGGACACCAAAGATCAGCCCCAGCATTTT. It translates to CASSFIRDTKDQPQHF.

The V gene is TRBV5-1, the J gene TRBJ2-7; D is uncertain. This CDR3 is built from 14 residues. Germline CDR1 is SGHRS and CDR2 is YFSETQ. Trimming pared 2 bases from V and 11 bases from J, leaving 20 bases between. The CDR3 loop reads CASSFPISTSRKYF. In DNA, the CDR3 is TGCGCCAGCAGCTTCCCAATATCGACAAGTAGAAAGTACTTC.

The chain couples TRBV9 to TRBJ2-6, with D unresolved. There are 16 residues in the CDR3. With 0 bases removed from V and 1 base from J, the gap between germline ends came to 8 bases. Per germline, CDR1 SGDLS and CDR2 YYNGEE. The CDR3 here is CASSVDVESGANVLTF. The CDR3 DNA is TGTGCCAGCAGCGTAGATGTGGAGTCTGGGGCCAACGTCCTGACTTTC.

The genes are TRBV5-4 and TRBJ1-4; TRBD1 is a possible D gene (5 bases). V was pared by 0 bases and J by 7 bases, with 10 bases between. Per the germline V gene, CDR1 is SGHNT and CDR2 is YYREEE (reference sequence). This CDR3 is built from 14 residues. The CDR3 spells CASSLEGRGEKLFF. The DNA of the CDR3 is TGTGCCAGCAGCTTGGAGGGGAGGGGTGAAAAACTGTTTTTT.

The chain has TRBV4-1 and TRBJ2-1; 10 bases match TRBD2. The CDR3 has 15 amino acids. The V gene's germline CDR1 is MGHRA and CDR2 YSYEKL. Trimming removed 4 bases from V and 5 bases from J; junction bases left unmatched: 5. CDR3 loop: CASSLLAGDDNEQFF. CDR3 sequence (DNA): TGCGCCAGCAGCCTTCTAGCGGGAGACGACAATGAGCAGTTCTTC.

The chain is built from TRBV6-1 and TRBJ2-7; TRBD1 matches at 11 bases. The germline gives CDR1 MNHNS, CDR2 SASEGT. The CDR3 covers 15 residues. The J segment lost 2 bases and the V segment lost 6 bases, leaving 6 bases of the junction unmatched. The CDR3 coding sequence is TGTGCCAGCAGACGTCCGGGACAGGGGGCCTACGAGCAGTACTTC. It yields the protein CASRRPGQGAYEQYF.

The CDR3 sequence: CASSPGLAEQETQYF. The CDR3 region has the DNA TGTGCCAGCAGCCCTGGACTAGCGGAACAAGAGACCCAGTACTTC. This chain uses TRBV11-2 with TRBJ2-5; 10 bases are shared with TRBD2. The germline V gene encodes CDR1 SGHAT and CDR2 FQNNGV. V lost 5 bases, J lost 2 bases, and 5 bases stayed unmatched. The CDR3 has 15 amino acids.

J is TRBJ2-7 and V is TRBV20-1; D gene unclear. The CDR3 sequence is 11 residues long. V shed 6 bases and J shed 5 bases, with 11 bases lying between them. The germline V gene encodes CDR1 DFQATT and CDR2 SNEGSKA (reference sequence). The CDR3 loop reads CSAHSVDEQYF. Here the CDR3 DNA reads TGCAGTGCGCATTCAGTGGACGAGCAGTACTTC.

This chain links TRBV6-1 with TRBJ1-1, with a possible D match to TRBD1 (6 bases). The CDR3 totals 13 residues. Germline V gene lookup returns CDR1 MNHNS and CDR2 SASEGT. The V end was cut by 7 bases, the J end by 1 base, with 10 bases between. CDR3 sequence (DNA): TGTGCCAGCATCAGGGGCGCGAACACTGAAGCTTTCTTT. Translation: CASIRGANTEAFF.

This chain connects TRBV30 to TRBJ2-2; TRBD1 aligns across 10 bases. Trimming removed 3 bases from V and 0 bases from J; junction bases left unmatched: 7. Per germline, CDR1 GTSNPN and CDR2 SVGIG (reference sequence). The CDR3 length is 17 residues. Here the CDR3 reads CAWSDPGTGANTGELFF. The CDR3 coding sequence is TGTGCCTGGAGCGATCCCGGGACAGGGGCGAACACCGGGGAGCTGTTTTTT.

The chain links TRBV27 to TRBJ2-7; D might be TRBD1 (6 bases). Germline V gene sequence: CDR1 MNHEY, CDR2 SMNVEV (reference sequence). The CDR3 runs 12 residues. The V end was cut by 8 bases, the J end by 2 bases, with 10 bases between. CDR3 in DNA: TGTGCCAGCCGGGACACAGCCTACGAGCAGTACTTC. This encodes CASRDTAYEQYF.

The chain joins TRBV4-1 to TRBJ1-2, with 7 bases that match TRBD1. With 0 bases clipped from V and 3 bases from J, the junction kept 13 bases outside the gene matches. The CDR3 spans 18 residues. Germline loops: CDR1 MGHRA, CDR2 YSYEKL. The CDR3 DNA follows: TGCGCCAGCAGCCAAGATCCCCCCGGACAGGAGGGCTACTATGGCTACACCTTC. It translates to CASSQDPPGQEGYYGYTF.